The sequence of this TCR beta chain was determined in a study of T cell clones after liver transplantation. The wider study: Until 12-24 months post-transplant, subjects got standard immunosuppression and no induction. Tolerant meant at least one year fully off immunosuppression without liver enzymes above twice normal. Draws occurred before transplant, before withdrawal, and after complete or failed withdrawal.

As to this clone: Its matching antigen is unknown.

The table came from immunoSEQ multiplex PCR; TCRdb's copy has only in-frame clones and leaves some out. This sample has more than 95,000 clones, with about 86% found just once. Study-wide points: These preliminary findings come from unstandardized post-transplant sampling times.

Trimming removed 4 bases at V and 0 bases at J, with 5 bases between. Germline CDR1 reads SGHTA; CDR2 reads FQGTGA. The CDR3 loop spans 13 amino acids. Sample: CD4+ T cells from blood, taken 45 to 50 months after liver transplant. The TCR comes from a human patient who received a liver transplant. Some T cells may have originated in the graft donor. The V call is TRBV7-3, the J call TRBJ2-3; TRBD1 or TRBD2 may be the D gene (5 bases each). The CDR3 here is CASSWDSTDTQYF. For the CDR3, the DNA is TGTGCCAGCAGCTGGGACAGCACAGATACGCAGTATTTT.